The sequence of this T cell receptor beta chain was determined in a study of beta chain features in type 1 diabetes. Study-wide context: Across all samples, fewer than 120,000,000 sorted cells were examined.

Whole-study results and caveats: TCRB CDR3 length was moderately but significantly reduced in all four CD4+ subsets of Type 1 diabetes patients.

What was sequenced were expressed TCRB transcripts, since all of the isolated RNA had been reverse transcribed. Average reads for naive, central memory and regulatory T cell samples were several million. Sequencing was performed with immunoSEQ multiplex PCR; in TCRdb, only in-frame clones are kept and a portion is missing. The sample shows about 230,000 clones, about a sixth of them seen only once. A remark on this clone: Its specificity is not known.

Germline CDR1 reads MDHEN; CDR2 reads SYDVKM. V was clipped by 8 bases and J by 0 bases, with 11 bases between them. The length of the CDR3 is 13 residues. One heparinised blood draw, averaging roughly 110 mL, came from each donor. Researchers reported sorting CD4+ naive, central memory, regulatory and stem cell-like memory cells via CD45RO/CCR7/CD25/CD127/CD95/CD27. The sample taken for sequencing was naive CD4+ T cells from blood. The source is a man aged 30-40 years with type 1 diabetes. The rearrangement links TRBV28 to TRBJ2-7, with D unclear. CDR3 residues: CASRNSDSYEQYF. In DNA, the CDR3 is TGTGCCAGCCGTAACTCGGACTCCTACGAGCAGTACTTC.